Below, 17 T cell receptor beta chains from the same sample are listed, as sequenced in a study of blood T cell repertoires in COVID-19. Using immunoSEQ multiplex PCR, the repertoire was profiled, and TCRdb retains in-frame clones only, with some absent. This table has around 31,000 clones, 89% appearing once. Sequenced material: peripheral blood. These receptors were obtained from a woman in her forties with active or convalescent COVID-19.

J is TRBJ1-5 and V is TRBV9; D unresolved. Germline CDR1 SGDLS, CDR2 YYNGEE. The CDR3 runs 15 residues. The V gene lost 3 bases and the J gene lost 4 bases, with 14 bases spanning the gap. The CDR3 spells CASSAGGLTNQPQHF. The CDR3 coding sequence is TGTGCCAGCAGCGCAGGTGGTCTGACAAATCAGCCCCAGCATTTT. The whole variable domain, remainder taken from reference TRBV9 and TRBJ1-5, is DSGVTQTPKHLITATGQRVTLRCSPRSGDLSVYWYQQSLDQGLQFLIQYYNGEERAKGNILERFSAQQFPDLHSELNLSSLELGDSALYFCASSAGGLTNQPQHFGDGTRLSIL.

In the case of this clone: At one of its ends the junction is not consistent with the germline gene, which may arise from a read error. The chain is built from TRBV5-6 and TRBJ1-4; 10 bases match TRBD1. This CDR3 has 16 residues. Germline V gives CDR1 SGHDT, CDR2 YYEEEE. Here the CDR3 reads CASSFGADRDRGHEGF. The CDR3 region has the DNA TGTGCCAGCAGCTTCGGTGCCGACCGGGACAGGGGCCACGAGGGTTTT.

The chain carries TRBV4-1 and TRBJ2-1, with TRBD2 matching over 11 bases. Germline V gene data show CDR1 as MGHRA and CDR2 as YSYEKL. This CDR3 has 20 residues. J lost 0 bases, V lost 1 base, and 11 bases had no gene match. CDR3 sequence: CASSQVLTSGTVGSYNEQFF. The CDR3 DNA is TGCGCCAGCAGCCAAGTCTTGACTAGCGGGACGGTCGGCTCCTACAATGAGCAGTTCTTC.

The gene calls are TRBV10-3 and TRBJ1-2, with 7 bases fitting TRBD1. The CDR3 runs 14 residues. With 2 bases clipped from V and 4 bases from J, the junction kept 4 bases outside the gene matches. CDR1 and CDR2 (germline): ENHRY, SYGVKD. The CDR3 here is CAISEPRGPYGYTF. In DNA form, the CDR3 reads TGTGCCATCAGTGAGCCAAGGGGGCCCTATGGCTACACCTTC.

This clone was counted a single time. The rearrangement joins TRBV10-3 to TRBJ1-5; 10 bases agree with TRBD1. The CDR3 has 14 residues. Germline lookup yields CDR1 ENHRY and CDR2 SYGVKD. Trimming took 3 bases from V and 7 from J; bases not matched to a gene: 3. The DNA for the CDR3 is TGTGCCATCAGTGACGGGACAGGGGAACAGCCCCAGCATTTT. Protein sequence: CAISDGTGEQPQHF.

The genes are TRBV30 and TRBJ1-6; 10 bases are a match to TRBD1. With V trimmed by 2 bases and J by 6 bases, 7 bases remained unmatched. The germline V gene encodes CDR1 GTSNPN and CDR2 SVGIG (reference sequence). The CDR3 has 16 amino acids. The DNA of the CDR3 is TGTGCCTGGAGTCCGGGACAGGGGATAGGTAATTCACCCCTCCACTTT. It is translated as CAWSPGQGIGNSPLHF.

The rearrangement links TRBV5-8 to TRBJ2-7, with 10 bases identical to TRBD1. The germline gives CDR1 SGHTS, CDR2 YDEGEE. The CDR3 spans 14 residues. J was trimmed by 5 bases and V by 3 bases; bases with no gene match: 5. The CDR3 sequence is CASSYRTGGDEQYF. Written as DNA, the CDR3 is TGTGCCAGCAGCTATAGGACAGGGGGAGACGAGCAGTACTTC.

This clone was recorded only once. This chain's CDR3 is CASSPSGRVGTDTQYF. As DNA, the CDR3 is TGTGCCAGCAGTCCAAGCGGGAGGGTGGGAACAGATACGCAGTATTTT. The chain joins TRBV2 to TRBJ2-3, with 10 bases matching TRBD2. V shed 5 bases, J shed 3 bases, and the junction held 8 bases outside the gene matches. Germline V gene lookup returns CDR1 SNHLY and CDR2 FYNNEI. The CDR3 has 16 residues.

The rearrangement uses TRBV10-3 and TRBJ2-7; D ambiguous. The germline V and J ends were trimmed by 3 bases and 2 bases, with 11 bases remaining between them. The V gene's germline CDR1 is ENHRY and CDR2 SYGVKD. This CDR3 region has 14 residues. CDR3 DNA sequence: TGTGCCATCAGTGAAGTGAACAGCCCCTACGAGCAGTACTTC. This encodes CAISEVNSPYEQYF.

This chain connects TRBV18 to TRBJ2-7, with D perhaps TRBD1 (6 bases). The CDR3 has 15 amino acids. Deletions cut 3 bases from V and 6 bases from J, with 18 bases between. Germline V gives CDR1 KGHSH, CDR2 LQKENI. Written as DNA, the CDR3 is TGTGCCAGCTCACCGGGATCCAACAGGGCCGGCGAGCAGTACTTC. It translates to CASSPGSNRAGEQYF.

The CDR3 reads CASNAREASPLHF. CDR3 coding DNA: TGTGCCAGCAACGCCAGGGAGGCTTCACCCCTCCACTTT. The J gene is TRBJ1-6, the V gene TRBV9; D possibly corresponds to TRBD1 (5 bases). Germline-derived CDR1 and CDR2 are SGDLS and YYNGEE. Trimming left V 6 bases short and J 9 bases short, with 13 bases between. The CDR3 has 13 amino acids.

This chain joins TRBV9 and TRBJ2-1; TRBD2 agrees at 12 bases. Trimming cost V 4 bases and J 2 bases; bases outside gene matches: 10. Germline CDR1 SGDLS, CDR2 YYNGEE. The CDR3 loop spans 18 amino acids. The CDR3 here is CASSKQVLAGGAYNEQFF. CDR3 DNA: TGTGCCAGCAGCAAACAGGTCCTAGCGGGAGGGGCCTACAATGAGCAGTTCTTC.

The chain links TRBV4-1 to TRBJ1-1; D remains ambiguous. The V gene's germline CDR1 is MGHRA and CDR2 YSYEKL. V shed 0 bases and J shed 2 bases, with 13 bases lying between them. CDR3 size: 16 residues. The CDR3 spells CASSQDFVGVNTEAFF. DNA of the CDR3: TGCGCCAGCAGCCAAGATTTCGTAGGAGTAAACACTGAAGCTTTCTTT.

The chain carries TRBV24-1 and TRBJ2-3; D might be TRBD2 (6 bases). CDR1 and CDR2 from the germline V gene are KGHDR and SFDVKD. The length of the CDR3 is 16 residues. Trimming stripped 4 bases from V and 4 bases from J, with 17 bases between. CDR3: CATSDSRPGVSDTQYF. The CDR3 nucleotides read TGTGCCACCAGTGACAGCCGGCCGGGAGTGTCAGATACGCAGTATTTT.

This rearrangement joins TRBV29-1 to TRBJ2-7, with a weak D call TRBD2 (6 bases). Trimming stripped 4 bases from V and 1 base from J, with 8 bases between. The CDR3 contains 12 residues. Germline CDR1 SQVTM, CDR2 ANQGSEA. The chain's CDR3 is CSVGRESYEQYF. CDR3 in DNA: TGCAGCGTTGGTCGGGAGTCCTACGAGCAGTACTTC.

The chain links TRBV30 to TRBJ2-5; D is undetermined. In germline, CDR1 is GTSNPN, CDR2 SVGIG (reference sequence). The CDR3 sequence is 11 residues long. V shed 3 bases and J shed 5 bases, with 7 bases lying between them. The CDR3 DNA is TGTGCCTGGAGAGTGACTGAGACCCAGTACTTC. This translates into CAWRVTETQYF.

This rearrangement joins TRBV6-2 or TRBV6-3 to TRBJ2-6; no clear D gene. V gave up 2 bases and J gave up 0 bases, with 17 bases separating them. The CDR3 contains 19 residues. CDR1 MNHEY and CDR2 SVGEGT come from the germline V gene. CDR3 region: CASSYSIGQVDSGANVLTF. The CDR3 DNA sequence: TGTGCCAGCAGTTACAGTATTGGGCAGGTCGACTCTGGGGCCAACGTCCTGACTTTC.